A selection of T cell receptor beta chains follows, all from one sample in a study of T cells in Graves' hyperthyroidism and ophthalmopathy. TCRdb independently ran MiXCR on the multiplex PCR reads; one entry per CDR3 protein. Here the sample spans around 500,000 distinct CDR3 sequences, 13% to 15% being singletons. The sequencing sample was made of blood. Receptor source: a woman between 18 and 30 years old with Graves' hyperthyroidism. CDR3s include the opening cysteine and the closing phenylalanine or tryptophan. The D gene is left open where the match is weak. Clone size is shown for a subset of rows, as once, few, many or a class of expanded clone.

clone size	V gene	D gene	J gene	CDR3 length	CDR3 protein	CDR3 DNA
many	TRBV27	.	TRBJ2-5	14	CASSLTSLQETQYF	TGTGCCAGCAGTTTAACTAGTCTCCAAGAGACCCAGTACTTC
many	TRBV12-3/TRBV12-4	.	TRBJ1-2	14	CASSLIMGNYGYTF	TGTGCCAGCAGTTTAATAATGGGGAACTATGGCTACACCTTC
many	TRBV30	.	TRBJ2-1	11	CAWDGVSEQFF	TGTGCCTGGGATGGAGTATCTGAGCAGTTCTTC
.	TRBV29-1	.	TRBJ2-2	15	CSVEGRGRDTGELFF	TGCAGCGTTGAAGGGAGGGGACGGGACACCGGGGAGCTGTTTTTT
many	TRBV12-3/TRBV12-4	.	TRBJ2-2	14	CASSLRGNTGELFF	TGTGCCAGCAGTTTGAGAGGGAACACCGGGGAGCTGTTTTTT
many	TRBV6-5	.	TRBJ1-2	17	CASSYRVGPSERYGYTF	TGTGCCAGCAGTTATCGCGTGGGCCCTTCAGAAAGATATGGCTACACCTTC
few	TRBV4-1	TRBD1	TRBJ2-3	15	CASSQDRGWEDTQYF	TGCGCCAGCAGCCAGGACAGGGGCTGGGAGGATACGCAGTATTTT
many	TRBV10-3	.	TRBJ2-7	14	CAISESWESYEQYF	TGTGCCATCAGTGAGTCTTGGGAATCCTACGAGCAGTACTTC
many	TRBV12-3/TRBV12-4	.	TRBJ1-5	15	CASTLPGTTNQPQHF	TGTGCCAGCACCCTTCCCGGGACAACTAATCAGCCCCAGCATTTT
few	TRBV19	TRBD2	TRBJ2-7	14	CASSPRVAGNEQYF	TGTGCCAGTAGTCCCCGGGTAGCGGGAAACGAGCAGTACTTC
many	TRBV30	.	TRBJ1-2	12	CAWSVPGVGYTF	TGTGCCTGGAGTGTACCGGGAGTGGGCTACACCTTC
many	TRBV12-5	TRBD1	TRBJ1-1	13	CASAQRGDREAFF	TGTGCTAGTGCCCAAAGGGGGGACAGAGAAGCTTTCTTT
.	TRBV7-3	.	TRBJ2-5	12	CASSFQGETQYF	TGTGCCAGCAGTTTCCAGGGAGAGACCCAGTACTTC
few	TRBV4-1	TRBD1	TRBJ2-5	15	CASSDRGQGEETQYF	TGCGCCAGCAGCGACCGCGGGCAGGGGGAAGAGACCCAGTACTTC
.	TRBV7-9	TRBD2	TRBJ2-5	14	CASSWGLVYETQYF	TGTGCCAGCAGCTGGGGACTAGTATATGAGACCCAGTACTTC
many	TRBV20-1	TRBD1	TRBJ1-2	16	CSAYRDREPGAYGYTF	TGCAGTGCCTACCGGGACAGAGAGCCTGGGGCCTATGGCTACACCTTC
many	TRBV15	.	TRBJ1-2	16	CATSRTNRRAQNGYTF	TGTGCCACCAGCAGAACCAATCGAAGGGCCCAAAATGGCTACACCTTC
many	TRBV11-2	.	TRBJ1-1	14	CASSLDTMNTEAFF	TGTGCCAGCAGCTTAGACACAATGAACACTGAAGCTTTCTTT
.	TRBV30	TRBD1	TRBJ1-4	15	CAWKDRTGSGEKLFF	TGTGCCTGGAAAGACCGGACAGGGAGCGGTGAAAAACTGTTTTTT
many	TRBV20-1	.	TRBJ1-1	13	CSAPFTLNTEAFF	TGCAGTGCTCCGTTTACCTTGAACACTGAAGCTTTCTTT
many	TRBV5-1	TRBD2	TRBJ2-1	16	CASSSGTSAFHNEQFF	TGCGCCAGCAGCTCCGGGACTAGCGCATTTCACAATGAGCAGTTCTTC
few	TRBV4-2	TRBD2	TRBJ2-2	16	CASSQGLAGEHGELFF	TGTGCCAGCAGCCAAGGGCTAGCGGGAGAACACGGGGAGCTGTTTTTT
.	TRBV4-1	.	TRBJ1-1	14	CASSQSRGGESAFF	TGCGCCAGCAGCCAATCCAGGGGCGGGGAGTCGGCTTTCTTT
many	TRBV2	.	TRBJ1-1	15	CASSAIQGLNTEAFF	TGTGCCAGCAGTGCGATACAGGGCTTGAACACTGAAGCTTTCTTT
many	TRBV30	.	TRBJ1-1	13	CAWRPQGPSEAFF	TGTGCCTGGAGACCGCAGGGGCCCTCTGAAGCTTTCTTT
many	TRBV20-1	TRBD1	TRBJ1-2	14	CSASGTGGTYGYTF	TGCAGTGCTAGCGGGACAGGGGGAACCTATGGCTACACCTTC
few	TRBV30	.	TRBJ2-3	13	CAWSGQTGDTQYF	TGTGCCTGGAGTGGACAGACGGGAGATACGCAGTATTTT
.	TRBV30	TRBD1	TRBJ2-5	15	CAWSPTGDREETQYF	TGTGCCTGGAGTCCGACAGGGGACAGAGAAGAGACCCAGTACTTC
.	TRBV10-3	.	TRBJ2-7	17	CAISIKGSQGISYEQYF	TGTGCCATCAGTATCAAAGGCAGCCAGGGGATCTCCTACGAGCAGTACTTC
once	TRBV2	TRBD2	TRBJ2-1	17	CASSELGTSGSRGEQFF	TGTGCCAGCAGTGAATTGGGGACTAGCGGGAGTAGGGGTGAGCAGTTCTTC
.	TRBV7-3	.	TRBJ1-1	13	CASSFDRQYEAFF	TGTGCCAGCAGCTTCGACCGACAGTATGAAGCTTTCTTT
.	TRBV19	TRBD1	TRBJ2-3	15	CASSPGQGAGDTQYF	TGTGCCAGTAGCCCGGGACAGGGGGCCGGTGATACGCAGTATTTT
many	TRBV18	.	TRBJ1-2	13	CASSPTRDNGYTF	TGTGCCAGCTCACCGACACGGGACAACGGCTACACCTTC
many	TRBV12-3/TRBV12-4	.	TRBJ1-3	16	CASSPHMGSSGNTIYF	TGTGCCAGCAGTCCTCACATGGGATCCTCTGGAAACACCATATATTTT
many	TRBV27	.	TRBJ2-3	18	CASSLYSRRGGMADTQYF	TGTGCCAGCAGTTTATATTCCCGCCGGGGCGGGATGGCAGATACGCAGTATTTT
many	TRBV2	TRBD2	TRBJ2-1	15	CASTGTSGSRDEQFF	TGTGCCAGCACGGGGACTAGCGGGAGCCGCGATGAGCAGTTCTTC
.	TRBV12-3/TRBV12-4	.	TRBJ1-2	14	CASSQGYRNYGYTF	TGTGCCAGCAGCCAGGGGTATCGCAACTATGGCTACACCTTC
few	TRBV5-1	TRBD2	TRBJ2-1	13	CASRSSGYNEQFF	TGCGCCAGCAGGTCTAGCGGCTACAATGAGCAGTTCTTC
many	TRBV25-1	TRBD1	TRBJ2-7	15	CASSAETGAEGEQYF	TGTGCCAGCAGTGCCGAGACAGGGGCGGAGGGGGAGCAGTACTTC
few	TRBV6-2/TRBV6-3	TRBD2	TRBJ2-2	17	CASTQPDTSGGTGELFF	TGTGCCAGCACCCAACCCGATACTAGCGGCGGGACCGGGGAGCTGTTTTTT
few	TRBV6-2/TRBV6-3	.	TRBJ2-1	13	CASGGGAYNEQFF	TGTGCCAGCGGGGGCGGGGCCTACAATGAGCAGTTCTTC
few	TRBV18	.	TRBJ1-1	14	CASSPPSRGTEAFF	TGTGCCAGCTCACCACCGTCCCGGGGAACTGAAGCTTTCTTT
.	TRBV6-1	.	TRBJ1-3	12	CASSEEGRTKDF	TGTGCCAGCAGTGAAGAGGGACGAACTAAAGATTTT
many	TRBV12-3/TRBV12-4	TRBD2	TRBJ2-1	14	CASSLMGGTRRQFF	TGTGCCAGCAGTTTGATGGGGGGGACTAGGAGGCAGTTCTTC
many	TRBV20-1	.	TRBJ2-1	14	CSAFLSPGRNEQFF	TGCAGTGCTTTCCTATCCCCGGGACGAAATGAGCAGTTCTTC
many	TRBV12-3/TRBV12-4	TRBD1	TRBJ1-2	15	CASRPGQGADYGYTF	TGTGCCAGCAGGCCGGGACAGGGGGCTGACTATGGCTACACCTTC